This T cell receptor (beta chain) was captured in a study of T cells in Graves' hyperthyroidism and ophthalmopathy. Regions amplified from RNA transcripts were the TCR beta CDR3 regions. Primed by the HTBI set, a first-round RT-PCR was run on the TCR CDR3. TCRdb processed the multiplex PCR reads anew with MiXCR; each CDR3 protein has one entry. The table records about 410,000 distinct CDR3 sequences, roughly 14% of them present only once. This clonotype showed up many times. What it binds is not known. In germline, CDR1 is ENHRY, CDR2 SYGVKD. This CDR3 has 15 amino acids. The V end was cut by 8 bases, the J end by 1 base, with 17 bases between. Findings of the study overall: Among thyroid clonotypes expanded above 0.001, most also appeared in blood.

In making diagnoses, clinical symptoms, serum thyroxine and TRAb, thyroid ultrasound and orbital computed tomography were all used. Source material: blood. This clonotype originated in a man between 18 and 29 years old with Graves' ophthalmopathy. V usage is TRBV10-3 and J usage is TRBJ1-1; TRBD1 is a possible D gene (5 bases). CDR3 nucleotides: TGTGCCATCCTGCCAGGGAAGGCAACGAACACTGAAGCTTTCTTT. Amino acids: CAILPGKATNTEAFF.